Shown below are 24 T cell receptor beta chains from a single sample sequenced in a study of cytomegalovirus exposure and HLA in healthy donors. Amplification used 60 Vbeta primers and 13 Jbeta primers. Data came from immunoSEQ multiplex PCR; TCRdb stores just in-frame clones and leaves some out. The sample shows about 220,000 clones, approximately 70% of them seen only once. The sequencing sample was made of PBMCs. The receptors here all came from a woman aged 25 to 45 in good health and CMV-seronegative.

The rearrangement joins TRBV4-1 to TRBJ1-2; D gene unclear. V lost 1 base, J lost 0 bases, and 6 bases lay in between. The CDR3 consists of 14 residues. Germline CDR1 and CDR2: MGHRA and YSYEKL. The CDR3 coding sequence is TGCGCCAGCAGCCAAGGTCCCGCTAACTATGGCTACACCTTC. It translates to CASSQGPANYGYTF.

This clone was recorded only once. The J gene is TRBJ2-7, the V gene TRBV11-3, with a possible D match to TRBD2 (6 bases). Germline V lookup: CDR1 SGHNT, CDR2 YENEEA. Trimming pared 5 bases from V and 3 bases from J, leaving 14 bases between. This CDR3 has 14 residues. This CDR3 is CASSPLGGVYEQYF. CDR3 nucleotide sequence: TGTGCCAGCAGCCCCCTGGGGGGAGTCTACGAGCAGTACTTC.

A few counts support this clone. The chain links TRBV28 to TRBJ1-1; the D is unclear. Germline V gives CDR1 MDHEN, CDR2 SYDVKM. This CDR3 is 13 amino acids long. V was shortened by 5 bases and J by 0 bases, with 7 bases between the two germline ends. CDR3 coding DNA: TGTGCCAGCAGTACCACAGTGAACACTGAAGCTTTCTTT. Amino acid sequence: CASSTTVNTEAFF.

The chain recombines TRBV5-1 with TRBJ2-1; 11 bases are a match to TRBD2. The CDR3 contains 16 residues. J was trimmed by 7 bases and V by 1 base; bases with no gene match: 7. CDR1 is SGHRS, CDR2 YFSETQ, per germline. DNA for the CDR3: TGCGCCAGCAGCTTGTGGGCTAGCGGGAGGCCGAATGAGCAGTTCTTC. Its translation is CASSLWASGRPNEQFF.

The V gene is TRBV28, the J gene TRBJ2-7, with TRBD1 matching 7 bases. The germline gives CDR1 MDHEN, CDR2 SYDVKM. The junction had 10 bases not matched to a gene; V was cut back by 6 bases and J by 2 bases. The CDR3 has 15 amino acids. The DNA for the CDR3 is TGTGCCAGCAGATCACAGGGGATATACACCTACGAGCAGTACTTC. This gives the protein CASRSQGIYTYEQYF.

The CDR3 protein is CASGLGQLAGGSSGTQYF. In DNA form, the CDR3 reads TGTGCTAGTGGTTTGGGCCAACTAGCGGGAGGGAGTAGTGGGACGCAGTATTTT. V and J are TRBV12-5 and TRBJ2-3, with 13 bases identical to TRBD2. This CDR3 is built from 18 residues. The J segment lost 9 bases and the V segment lost 1 base, leaving 13 bases of the junction unmatched. From germline, CDR1 is LGHNT and CDR2 FRNRAP.

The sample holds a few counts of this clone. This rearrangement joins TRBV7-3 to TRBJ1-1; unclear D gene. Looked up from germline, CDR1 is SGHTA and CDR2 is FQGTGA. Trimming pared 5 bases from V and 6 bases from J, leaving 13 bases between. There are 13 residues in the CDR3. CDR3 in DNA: TGTGCCAGCAGCCGTTTACCGGGAGCTGAAGCTTTCTTT. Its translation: CASSRLPGAEAFF.

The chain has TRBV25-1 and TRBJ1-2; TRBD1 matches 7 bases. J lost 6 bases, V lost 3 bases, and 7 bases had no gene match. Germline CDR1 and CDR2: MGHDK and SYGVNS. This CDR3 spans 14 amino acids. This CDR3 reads CASSDSDRAHGYTF. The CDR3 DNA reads TGTGCCAGCAGTGATTCCGACAGGGCGCATGGCTACACCTTC.

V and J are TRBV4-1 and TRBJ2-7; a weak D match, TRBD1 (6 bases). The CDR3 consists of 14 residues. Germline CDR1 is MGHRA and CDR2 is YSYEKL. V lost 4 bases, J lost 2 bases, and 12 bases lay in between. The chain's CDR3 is CASSPRTDTYEQYF. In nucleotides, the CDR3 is TGCGCCAGCAGCCCTAGGACAGACACCTACGAGCAGTACTTC.

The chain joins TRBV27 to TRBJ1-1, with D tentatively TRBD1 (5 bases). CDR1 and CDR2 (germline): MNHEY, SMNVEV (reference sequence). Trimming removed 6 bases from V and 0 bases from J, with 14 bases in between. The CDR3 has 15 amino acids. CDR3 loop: CASSRGGIMNTEAFF. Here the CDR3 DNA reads TGTGCCAGCAGCCGGGGGGGGATAATGAACACTGAAGCTTTCTTT.

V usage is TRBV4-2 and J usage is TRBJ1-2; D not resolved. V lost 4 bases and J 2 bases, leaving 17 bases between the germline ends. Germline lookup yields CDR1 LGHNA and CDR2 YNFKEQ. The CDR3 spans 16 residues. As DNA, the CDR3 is TGTGCCAGCAGCCTGACCCCTGCAGGCGAAAACTATGGCTACACCTTC. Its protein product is CASSLTPAGENYGYTF.

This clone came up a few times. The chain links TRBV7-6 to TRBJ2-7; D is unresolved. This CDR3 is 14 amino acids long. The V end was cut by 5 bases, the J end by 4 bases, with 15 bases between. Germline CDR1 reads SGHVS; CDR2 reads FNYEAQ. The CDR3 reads CASSPRNEKYEQYF. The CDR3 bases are TGTGCCAGCAGCCCCAGGAATGAAAAGTACGAGCAGTACTTC.

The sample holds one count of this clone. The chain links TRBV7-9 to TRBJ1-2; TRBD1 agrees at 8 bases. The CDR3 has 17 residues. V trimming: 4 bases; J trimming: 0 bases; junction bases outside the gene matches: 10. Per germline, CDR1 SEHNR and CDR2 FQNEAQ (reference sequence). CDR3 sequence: CASSSLRTGPANYGYTF. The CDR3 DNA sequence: TGTGCCAGCAGCTCCCTGAGGACAGGGCCTGCTAACTATGGCTACACCTTC.

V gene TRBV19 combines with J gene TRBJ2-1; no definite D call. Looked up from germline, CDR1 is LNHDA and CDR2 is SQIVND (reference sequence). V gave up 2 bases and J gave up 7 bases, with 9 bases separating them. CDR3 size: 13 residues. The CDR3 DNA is TGTGCCAGTAGTATACAGCGTTGGAATGAGCAGTTCTTC. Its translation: CASSIQRWNEQFF. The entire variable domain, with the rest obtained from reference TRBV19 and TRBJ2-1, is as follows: DGGITQSPKYLFRKEGQNVTLSCEQNLNHDAMYWYRQDPGQGLRLIYYSQIVNDFQKGDIAEGYSVSREKKESFPLTVTSAQKNPTAFYLCASSIQRWNEQFFGPGTRLTVL.

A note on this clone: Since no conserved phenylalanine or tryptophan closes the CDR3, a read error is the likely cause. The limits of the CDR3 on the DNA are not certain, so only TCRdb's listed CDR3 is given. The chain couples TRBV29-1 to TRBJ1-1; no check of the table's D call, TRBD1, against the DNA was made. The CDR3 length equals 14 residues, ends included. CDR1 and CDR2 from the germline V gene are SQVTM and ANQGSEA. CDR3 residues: CSVVPGQGDTEAVL.

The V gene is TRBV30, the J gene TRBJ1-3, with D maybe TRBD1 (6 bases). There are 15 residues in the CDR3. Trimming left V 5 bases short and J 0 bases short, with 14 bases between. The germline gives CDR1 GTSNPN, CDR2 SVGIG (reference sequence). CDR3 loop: CAWLTGTSSGNTIYF. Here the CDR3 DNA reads TGTGCCTGGCTGACAGGAACGAGCTCTGGAAACACCATATATTTT.

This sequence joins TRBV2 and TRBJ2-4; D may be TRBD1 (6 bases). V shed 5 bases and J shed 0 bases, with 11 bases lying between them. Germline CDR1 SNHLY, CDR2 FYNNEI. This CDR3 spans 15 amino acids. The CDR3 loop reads CASSLDSLAKNIQYF. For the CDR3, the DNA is TGTGCCAGCAGTCTGGACAGTCTAGCCAAAAACATTCAGTACTTC.

The CDR3 sequence is CASSRLGPNQPQHF. CDR3 bases: TGTGCCAGCAGCCGCCTTGGCCCCAATCAGCCCCAGCATTTT. V usage is TRBV6-5 and J usage is TRBJ1-5; the D is unclear. V lost 6 bases and J 3 bases, leaving 12 bases between the germline ends. Germline V gene data show CDR1 as MNHEY and CDR2 as SVGAGI. This CDR3 contains 14 residues.

DNA for the CDR3: TGTGCCAGCAGCCAAGAGAAGACAGGGGTTGGCTACACCTTC. This translates into CASSQEKTGVGYTF. The V gene is TRBV4-2, the J gene TRBJ1-2; TRBD1 matches 8 bases. Germline CDR1 LGHNA, CDR2 YNFKEQ. The CDR3 runs 14 residues. V shed 0 bases, J shed 7 bases, and the junction held 4 bases outside the gene matches.

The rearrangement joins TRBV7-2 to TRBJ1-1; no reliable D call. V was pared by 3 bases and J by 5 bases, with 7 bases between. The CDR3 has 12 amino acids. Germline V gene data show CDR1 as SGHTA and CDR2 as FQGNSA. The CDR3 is CASSLSRTEAFF. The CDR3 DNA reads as TGTGCCAGCAGCTTGAGTCGGACTGAAGCTTTCTTT.

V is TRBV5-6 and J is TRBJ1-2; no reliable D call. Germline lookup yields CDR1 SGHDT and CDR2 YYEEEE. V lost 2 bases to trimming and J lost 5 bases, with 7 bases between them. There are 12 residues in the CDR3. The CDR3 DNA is TGTGCCAGCAGCTTCCAAAATTATGGCTACACCTTC. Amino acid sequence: CASSFQNYGYTF.

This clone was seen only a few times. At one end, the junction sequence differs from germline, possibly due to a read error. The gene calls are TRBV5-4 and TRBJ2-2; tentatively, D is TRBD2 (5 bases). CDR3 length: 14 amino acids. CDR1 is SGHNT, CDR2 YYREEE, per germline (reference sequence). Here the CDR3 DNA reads TGTGCCAGCACCCTATTCGGGGAGAACGGGGAGCCGTTTTTT. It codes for CASTLFGENGEPFF.

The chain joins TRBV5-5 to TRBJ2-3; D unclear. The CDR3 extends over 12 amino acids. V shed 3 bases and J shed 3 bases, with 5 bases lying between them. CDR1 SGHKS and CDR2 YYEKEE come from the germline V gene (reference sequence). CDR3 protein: CASSYGTDTQYF. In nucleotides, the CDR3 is TGTGCCAGCAGCTACGGGACAGATACGCAGTATTTT.

The CDR3 spells CASSERTVLNTEAFF. The CDR3 DNA reads TGTGCCAGCAGTGAAAGAACAGTCCTAAACACTGAAGCTTTCTTT. The chain recombines TRBV2 with TRBJ1-1; D is undetermined. Germline values: CDR1 SNHLY, CDR2 FYNNEI. The CDR3 consists of 15 residues. Trimming cost V 2 bases and J 2 bases, with 12 bases left between them.